These 16 T cell receptor beta chains came from one sample sequenced in a study of blood T cell repertoires in COVID-19. The repertoire was sequenced with immunoSEQ multiplex PCR; TCRdb's copy has only in-frame clones and lacks some. The sample shows about 170,000 clones, roughly 81% of them seen only once. The sample comprised peripheral blood. Receptors originate from a woman of 80 years or more with COVID-19, enrolled during active disease.

In this sample, this clone turned up once. The chain employs TRBV3-1 (or the pseudogene TRBV3-2) and TRBJ2-7; 11 nucleotides line up with TRBD2. V dropped 4 bases and J dropped 4; count of bases not matched to a gene: 6. CDR3 length: 15 amino acids. The germline gives CDR1 LGHDT, CDR2 YNNKEL (reference sequence). CDR3 residues: CASSRPGLAVYEQYF. The CDR3 nucleotides are TGTGCCAGCAGCCGACCGGGACTAGCGGTATACGAGCAGTACTTC.

The J gene is TRBJ2-7, the V gene TRBV15; possibly TRBD1 for D (5 bases). V lost 0 bases, J lost 3 bases, and 9 bases lay in between. The CDR3 totals 14 residues. Germline V gene data show CDR1 as LNHNV and CDR2 as YYDKDF (reference sequence). The CDR3, as DNA: TGTGCCACCAGCAGAGACAGGGCCCACTACGAGCAGTACTTC. Its translation is CATSRDRAHYEQYF.

The genes are TRBV5-6 and TRBJ1-2, with 7 positions matching TRBD1. V lost 5 bases, J lost 4 bases, and 11 bases stayed unmatched. In germline, CDR1 is SGHDT, CDR2 YYEEEE. The CDR3 is made up of 15 amino acids. DNA for the CDR3: TGTGCCAGCAGACGATACGGGACAGTGTTCTATGGCTACACCTTC. Translation: CASRRYGTVFYGYTF.

This chain uses TRBV7-3 with TRBJ2-7; D not certain. The CDR3 runs 13 residues. Germline CDR1 SGHTA, CDR2 FQGTGA. V was pared by 5 bases and J by 9 bases, with 17 bases between. This chain's CDR3 is CASSPTAGQGQYF. The DNA of the CDR3 is TGTGCCAGCAGCCCAACGGCAGGCCAAGGGCAGTACTTC.

The V and J genes are TRBV19 and TRBJ2-5; TRBD1 might be the D (6 bases). This CDR3 has 14 amino acids. V was clipped by 6 bases and J by 4 bases, with 15 bases between them. Germline V gene sequence: CDR1 LNHDA, CDR2 SQIVND (reference sequence). In nucleotides, the CDR3 is TGTGCCAGTAGCAATTTCTGGGGGCTAGAGACCCAGTACTTC. It encodes CASSNFWGLETQYF. The full variable domain, its missing parts supplied by reference TRBV19 and TRBJ2-5, is DGGITQSPKYLFRKEGQNVTLSCEQNLNHDAMYWYRQDPGQGLRLIYYSQIVNDFQKGDIAEGYSVSREKKESFPLTVTSAQKNPTAFYLCASSNFWGLETQYFGPGTRLLVL.

This clone showed up just a few times. The chain employs TRBV7-2 and TRBJ2-7; 15 bases are a match to TRBD2. CDR1 is SGHTA and CDR2 is FQGNSA in the germline V gene. Trimming took 4 bases from V and 1 from J; bases not matched to a gene: 8. The CDR3 runs 18 residues. CDR3 amino acids: CASSSGLAGGGPSYEQYF. In nucleotides, the CDR3 is TGTGCCAGCAGCTCGGGACTAGCGGGGGGTGGACCGTCCTACGAGCAGTACTTC.

This chain uses TRBV9 with TRBJ1-2; a weak D match, TRBD1 (5 bases). Between the trimmed V and J ends, which lost 4 bases and 5 bases, there was a span of 18 bases. The length of the CDR3 is 15 residues. The germline V gene encodes CDR1 SGDLS and CDR2 YYNGEE. CDR3 sequence: CASSPRFGGGYGYTF. The CDR3 coding sequence is TGTGCCAGCAGCCCCCGGTTCGGGGGAGGTTATGGCTACACCTTC.

The gene calls are TRBV24-1 and TRBJ2-5; D remains ambiguous. The V gene's germline CDR1 is KGHDR and CDR2 SFDVKD. Trimming cost V 6 bases and J 5 bases, with 9 bases left between them. The CDR3 extends over 12 amino acids. This chain's CDR3 is CATSRSAETQYF. The CDR3 nucleotides read TGTGCCACCAGTCGAAGCGCCGAGACCCAGTACTTC.

This clone was recorded once. Other DNA variants within this sample encode the same CDR3. This chain links TRBV5-1 with TRBJ2-7, with a tentative D call TRBD1 (5 bases). CDR3 length: 13 amino acids. Germline V gene lookup returns CDR1 SGHRS and CDR2 YFSETQ. V shed 0 bases and J shed 2 bases, with 6 bases lying between them. The chain's CDR3 is CASSLARAYEQYF. The CDR3 DNA follows: TGCGCCAGCAGCTTGGCCAGGGCCTACGAGCAGTACTTC.

V is TRBV5-6 and J is TRBJ2-3; TRBD2 matches at 11 bases. The V and J ends lost 4 bases and 7 bases, in that order; junction bases with no gene match: 11. This CDR3 is built from 16 residues. Germline V gene sequence: CDR1 SGHDT, CDR2 YYEEEE. The CDR3 spells CASSNTLAGGVYTQYF. As DNA, the CDR3 is TGTGCCAGCAGCAATACCCTAGCGGGGGGTGTTTATACGCAGTATTTT.

The chain is built from TRBV9 and TRBJ1-6; D perhaps matches TRBD1 (5 bases). Germline assignment: CDR1 SGDLS and CDR2 YYNGEE. The CDR3 runs 13 residues. Between the trimmed V and J ends, which lost 0 bases and 8 bases, there was a span of 6 bases. CDR3 residues: CASSVVGHSPLHF. In DNA, the CDR3 is TGTGCCAGCAGCGTAGTGGGGCATTCACCCCTCCACTTT.

The CDR3: CASTTGLGTDTQYF. DNA of the CDR3: TGTGCCAGCACCACAGGACTAGGCACAGATACGCAGTATTTT. The J gene is TRBJ2-3, the V gene TRBV5-4, with 7 bases identical to TRBD2. Germline V gene sequence: CDR1 SGHNT, CDR2 YYREEE (reference sequence). Trimming cost V 6 bases and J 1 base; bases outside gene matches: 5. The CDR3 totals 14 residues.

The chain employs TRBV10-1 and TRBJ2-1; TRBD2 matches at 12 bases. The V segment lost 3 bases and the J segment 6 bases; nucleotides outside the gene matches: 6. Germline V gene data show CDR1 as WNHNN and CDR2 as SYGVQD (reference sequence). The CDR3 runs 16 residues. In DNA, the CDR3 is TGCGCCAGCAGTGATAGAGGACTAGCGGGAATCAATGAGCAGTTCTTC. Protein: CASSDRGLAGINEQFF.

For the CDR3, the DNA is TGTGCCAGCAGTCCCTTGACTAGCGGGAGTAGTACAGATACGCAGTATTTT. Translated, it gives CASSPLTSGSSTDTQYF. The V call is TRBV28, the J call TRBJ2-3; 12 bases line up with TRBD2. The CDR3 spans 17 residues. From germline, CDR1 is MDHEN and CDR2 SYDVKM. V shed 5 bases and J 3 bases; nucleotides not matched to a gene: 9.

The rearrangement uses TRBV5-1 and TRBJ2-3, with D tentatively TRBD1 (6 bases). Germline assignment: CDR1 SGHRS and CDR2 YFSETQ. The CDR3 consists of 14 residues. V was cut by 0 bases and J by 1 base, with 6 bases left in between. CDR3: CASSLDRGTDTQYF. CDR3 bases: TGCGCCAGCAGCTTGGACAGGGGCACAGATACGCAGTATTTT.

Only one count was recorded for this clone. V is TRBV10-3 and J is TRBJ2-3; TRBD2 agrees at 10 bases. CDR1 ENHRY and CDR2 SYGVKD come from the germline V gene. The CDR3 totals 18 residues. Losses at the gene ends were 2 bases for V and 1 base for J; bases not matched to a gene: 9. The CDR3 loop is CAISEPDTSGAGTDTQYF. In DNA, the CDR3 is TGTGCCATCAGTGAGCCGGACACTAGCGGGGCCGGCACAGATACGCAGTATTTT.